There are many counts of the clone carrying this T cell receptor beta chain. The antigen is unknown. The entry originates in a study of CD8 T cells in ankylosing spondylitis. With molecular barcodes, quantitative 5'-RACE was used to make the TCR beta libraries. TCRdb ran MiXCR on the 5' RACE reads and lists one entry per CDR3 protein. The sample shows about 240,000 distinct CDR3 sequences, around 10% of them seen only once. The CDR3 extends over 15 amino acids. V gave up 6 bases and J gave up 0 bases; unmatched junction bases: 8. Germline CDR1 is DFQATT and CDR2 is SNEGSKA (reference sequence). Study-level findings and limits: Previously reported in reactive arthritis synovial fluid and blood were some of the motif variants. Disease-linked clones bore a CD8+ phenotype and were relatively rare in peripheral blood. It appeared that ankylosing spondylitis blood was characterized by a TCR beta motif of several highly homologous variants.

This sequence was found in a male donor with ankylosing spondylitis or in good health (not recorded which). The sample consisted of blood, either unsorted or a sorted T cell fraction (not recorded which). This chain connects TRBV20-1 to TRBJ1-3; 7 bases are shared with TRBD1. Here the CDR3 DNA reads TGCAGTGCCAGGGGGGACAGTTCCTCTGGAAACACCATATATTTT. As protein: CSARGDSSSGNTIYF.